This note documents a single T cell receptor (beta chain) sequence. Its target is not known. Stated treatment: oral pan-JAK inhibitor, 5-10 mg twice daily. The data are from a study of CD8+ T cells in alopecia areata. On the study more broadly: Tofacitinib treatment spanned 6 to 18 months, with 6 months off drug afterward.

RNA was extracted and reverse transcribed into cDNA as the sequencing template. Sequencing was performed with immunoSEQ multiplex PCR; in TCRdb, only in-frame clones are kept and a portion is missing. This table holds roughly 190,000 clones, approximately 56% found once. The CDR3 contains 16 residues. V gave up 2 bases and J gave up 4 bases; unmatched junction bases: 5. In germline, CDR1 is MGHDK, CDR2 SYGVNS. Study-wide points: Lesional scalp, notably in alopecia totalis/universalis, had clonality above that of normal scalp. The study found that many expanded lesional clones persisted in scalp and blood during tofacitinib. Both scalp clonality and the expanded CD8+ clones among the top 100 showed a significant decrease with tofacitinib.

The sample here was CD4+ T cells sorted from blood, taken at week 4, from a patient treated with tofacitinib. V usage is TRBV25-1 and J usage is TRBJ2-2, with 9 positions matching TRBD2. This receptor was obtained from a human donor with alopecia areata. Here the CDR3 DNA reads TGTGCCAGCAGTGAAATAGCGGGAGTCCCCACCGGGGAGCTGTTTTTT. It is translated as CASSEIAGVPTGELFF. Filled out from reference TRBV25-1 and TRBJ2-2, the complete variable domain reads EADIYQTPRYLVIGTGKKITLECSQTMGHDKMYWYQQDPGMELHLIHYSYGVNSTEKGDLSSESTVSRIRTEHFPLTLESARPSHTSQYLCASSEIAGVPTGELFFGEGSRLTVL.